The 16 T cell receptor beta chains below were found in one sample sequenced in a study of regulatory T cells in long-lasting Graves disease (dated by TCRdb to the early 2020s). This specimen's time point label, interpreted: newly diagnosed GD, antithyroid drugs for less than 3 months. For both TCR sequencing and RNA sequencing, RNA was extracted from PBMCs using TRIzol. Libraries were prepared through multiplex PCR. The instrument given in TCRdb is Illumina HiSeq 4000. iRepertoire HTBI primers and Arm-PCR amplification of CDR3 regions were used to construct TCR beta libraries. Using fastp trimming at Q25 and MiXCR clonotype assembly, TCRdb reanalyzed the public sequencing data and kept in-frame beta chains. Each CDR3 protein appears once, grouped with its most common genes and DNA. For this sample there are over 500,000 distinct CDR3 sequences; roughly 15% appear just once. The leading ten clones occupy 15% to 20% of the sample.

These data were also filed under a second study, of T cells in Graves' hyperthyroidism and ophthalmopathy.

The sample here was peripheral blood mononuclear cells (PBMCs), taken at new diagnosis, from a patient treated with antithyroid drugs. The receptors here all came from a woman aged 25 to 39 with Graves disease. Donor details come from another sample of the same person, matched by shared clones.

This rearrangement joins TRBV9 to TRBJ1-1; D is uncertain. V gave up 0 bases and J gave up 10 bases, with 13 bases separating them. Germline V lookup: CDR1 SGDLS, CDR2 YYNGEE. This CDR3 comprises 13 residues. CDR3 coding DNA: TGTGCCAGCAGCGTAGCAGAGGGATTAAGAGCTTTCTTT. It translates to CASSVAEGLRAFF. Complete variable domain (other parts from reference TRBV9 and TRBJ1-1): DSGVTQTPKHLITATGQRVTLRCSPRSGDLSVYWYQQSLDQGLQFLIQYYNGEERAKGNILERFSAQQFPDLHSELNLSSLELGDSALYFCASSVAEGLRAFFGQGTRLTVV.

The table lists this clonotype with many counts. The gene calls are TRBV10-3 and TRBJ1-3; weak D call: TRBD1 (5 bases). V lost 6 bases and J 2 bases, leaving 11 bases between the germline ends. The CDR3 totals 14 residues. The germline CDR1 and CDR2 sequences are ENHRY and SYGVKD. The CDR3 sequence is CAISLGGTGNTIYF. The CDR3 DNA is TGTGCCATCAGCTTGGGGGGTACTGGAAACACCATATATTTT.

This clonotype was counted ten times or more. The CDR3 DNA reads as TGTGCCACCAGCAGCCGACCGGGACTAGCGGGCCCCGGGGAGCTGTTTTTT. Translation: CATSSRPGLAGPGELFF. The chain joins TRBV15 to TRBJ2-2, with 12 bases lining up with TRBD2. CDR3 size: 17 residues. Germline V gene sequence: CDR1 LNHNV, CDR2 YYDKDF (reference sequence). J lost 6 bases, V lost 3 bases, and 8 bases had no gene match.

The genes are TRBV7-6 and TRBJ1-2; D remains unclear. Trimming removed 1 base at V and 7 bases at J, with 10 bases between. There are 13 residues in the CDR3. From germline, CDR1 is SGHVS and CDR2 FNYEAQ. CDR3 DNA: TGTGCCAGCAGCTTAGGACAACTTCGTGGCTACACCTTC. Translation gives CASSLGQLRGYTF.

This clonotype was picked up a small number of times. The genes are TRBV5-1 and TRBJ2-7, with D perhaps TRBD1 (7 bases). Germline V gene sequence: CDR1 SGHRS, CDR2 YFSETQ. V lost 8 bases to trimming and J lost 0 bases, with 15 bases between them. CDR3 size: 14 residues. The CDR3 loop reads CASAGQSYSYEQYF. The CDR3 DNA follows: TGCGCCAGTGCGGGACAGAGCTACTCCTACGAGCAGTACTTC.

At least ten counts were recorded for this clonotype. This chain joins TRBV28 and TRBJ2-7, with TRBD2 identical over 9 bases. With V trimmed by 3 bases and J by 2 bases, 5 bases remained unmatched. Germline lookup yields CDR1 MDHEN and CDR2 SYDVKM. The CDR3 is 15 residues long. The CDR3 is CASSFFGGRAYEQYF. In nucleotides, the CDR3 is TGTGCCAGCAGTTTCTTCGGCGGGAGGGCCTACGAGCAGTACTTC.

The V gene is TRBV6-5, the J gene TRBJ1-1, with D uncertain. Looked up from germline, CDR1 is MNHEY and CDR2 is SVGAGI. With 2 bases removed from V and 1 base from J, the gap between germline ends came to 8 bases. The CDR3 totals 14 residues. The CDR3 coding sequence is TGTGCCAGCAGTTACGCCGGTTCGAACACTGAAGCTTTCTTT. Amino acids: CASSYAGSNTEAFF.

This clonotype was detected many times. The V call is TRBV12-3 or TRBV12-4, the J call TRBJ1-6; a possible D gene is TRBD1 (6 bases). The CDR3 is 14 amino acids. The V end was cut by 6 bases, the J end by 3 bases, with 9 bases between. The CDR3 protein is CASRRDNYNSPLHF. The CDR3 coding sequence is TGTGCCAGCAGACGGGACAACTATAATTCACCCCTCCACTTT.

This clonotype has ten or more counts. The DNA for the CDR3 is TGCAGCGTTCGCACAGGTGAAGCTTTCTTT. This gives the protein CSVRTGEAFF. The chain uses TRBV29-1 and TRBJ1-1; a possible D gene is TRBD1 (5 bases). With 5 bases removed from V and 7 bases from J, the gap between germline ends came to 8 bases. Germline CDR1 is SQVTM and CDR2 is ANQGSEA. CDR3 length: 10 amino acids. The full variable domain, in which reference TRBV29-1 and TRBJ1-1 provide the parts outside the CDR3, is SAVISQKPSRDICQRGTSLTIQCQVDSQVTMMFWYRQQPGQSLTLIATANQGSEATYESGFVIDKFPISRPNLTFSTLTVSNMSPEDSSIYLCSVRTGEAFFGQGTRLTVV.

The chain uses TRBV5-6 and TRBJ1-2, with 7 bases fitting TRBD1. The J segment lost 8 bases and the V segment lost 2 bases, leaving 12 bases of the junction unmatched. Germline CDR1 SGHDT, CDR2 YYEEEE. This CDR3 is built from 15 residues. This CDR3 reads CASSLYDREREGYTF. Written as DNA, the CDR3 is TGTGCCAGCAGCTTATACGACAGGGAACGAGAGGGCTACACCTTC. Using reference TRBV5-6 and TRBJ1-2 for the parts outside the CDR3, the full variable domain is DAGVTQSPTHLIKTRGQQVTLRCSPKSGHDTVSWYQQALGQGPQFIFQYYEEEERQRGNFPDRFSGHQFPNYSSELNVNALLLGDSALYLCASSLYDREREGYTFGSGTRLTVV.

This sequence joins TRBV11-2 and TRBJ2-1; no firm D call. V lost 5 bases to trimming and J lost 0 bases, with 11 bases between them. The germline V gene has CDR1 SGHAT and CDR2 FQNNGV. This CDR3 is built from 15 residues. This chain's CDR3 is CASSLMLSSYNEQFF. Here the CDR3 DNA reads TGTGCCAGCAGCCTTATGCTTAGCTCCTACAATGAGCAGTTCTTC.

This clonotype has ten or more counts. The chain couples TRBV27 to TRBJ1-1; D call uncertain. The CDR3 sequence is 13 residues long. Germline values: CDR1 MNHEY, CDR2 SMNVEV (reference sequence). V was cut by 0 bases and J by 5 bases, with 7 bases left in between. CDR3 loop: CASSLSISTEAFF. CDR3 bases: TGTGCCAGCAGTTTATCGATATCGACTGAAGCTTTCTTT.

The rearrangement links TRBV28 to TRBJ2-5; 9 nucleotides agree with TRBD1. Germline V gene sequence: CDR1 MDHEN, CDR2 SYDVKM. The CDR3 is 16 amino acids. V was clipped by 7 bases and J by 1 base; unmatched bases: 10. The chain's CDR3 is CASTRGQGFLQETQYF. The DNA for the CDR3 is TGTGCCAGCACGAGGGGACAGGGATTCCTCCAAGAGACCCAGTACTTC.

Many counts were recorded for this clonotype. The chain has TRBV12-3 or TRBV12-4 and TRBJ2-7; D gene ambiguous. The length of the CDR3 is 14 residues. V lost 5 bases, J lost 9 bases, and 20 bases lay in between. The CDR3 protein is CASSQTSIVATQYF. CDR3 DNA sequence: TGTGCCAGCAGTCAAACCTCCATCGTGGCGACGCAGTACTTC.

Regarding this clonotype: Its ends do not fully match the called genes, so a read error is possible. The chain carries TRBV28 and TRBJ1-1; 8 bases match TRBD1. CDR1 and CDR2 (germline): MDHEN, SYDVKM. The CDR3 is 19 amino acids. The CDR3 DNA sequence: TGTACCAGCAGTCCTTATGGCCGGGCAGGGGGCGCCCACCCAACTGAAGCTTTCTTT. It encodes CTSSPYGRAGGAHPTEAFF.

This clonotype was counted at least ten times. The chain has TRBV28 and TRBJ1-1; the match to TRBD1 covers 7 bases. In germline, CDR1 is MDHEN, CDR2 SYDVKM. After removal of 5 bases from V and 8 bases from J, the junction contained 8 bases not matched to a gene. This CDR3 is built from 13 residues. The CDR3 spells CASSPYRGGEAFF. The CDR3 DNA follows: TGTGCCAGCAGTCCGTACAGGGGAGGAGAAGCTTTCTTT.